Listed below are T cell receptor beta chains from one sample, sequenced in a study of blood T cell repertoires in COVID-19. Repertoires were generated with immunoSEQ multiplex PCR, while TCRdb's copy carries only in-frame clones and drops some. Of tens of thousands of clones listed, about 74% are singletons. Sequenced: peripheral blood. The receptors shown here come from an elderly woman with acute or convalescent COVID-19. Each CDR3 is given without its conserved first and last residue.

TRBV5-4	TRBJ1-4	ASSLYRSGFVEKLF
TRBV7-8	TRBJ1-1	ASSLRGTEAF
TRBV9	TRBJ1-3	ASSPRTDLSGNTIY
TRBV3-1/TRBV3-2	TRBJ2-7	ASSQVSGLAGWGSYEQY
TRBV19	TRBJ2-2	ASSSRSVAANTGELF
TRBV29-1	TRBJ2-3	SVEKAGIPDTQY
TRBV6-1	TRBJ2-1	ASSEEGVNEQF
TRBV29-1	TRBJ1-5	SVSLGTGNSNQPQH
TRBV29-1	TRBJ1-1	SVEEDGQGAGAEAF
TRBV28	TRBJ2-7	ASSLYARASGPLPEQY